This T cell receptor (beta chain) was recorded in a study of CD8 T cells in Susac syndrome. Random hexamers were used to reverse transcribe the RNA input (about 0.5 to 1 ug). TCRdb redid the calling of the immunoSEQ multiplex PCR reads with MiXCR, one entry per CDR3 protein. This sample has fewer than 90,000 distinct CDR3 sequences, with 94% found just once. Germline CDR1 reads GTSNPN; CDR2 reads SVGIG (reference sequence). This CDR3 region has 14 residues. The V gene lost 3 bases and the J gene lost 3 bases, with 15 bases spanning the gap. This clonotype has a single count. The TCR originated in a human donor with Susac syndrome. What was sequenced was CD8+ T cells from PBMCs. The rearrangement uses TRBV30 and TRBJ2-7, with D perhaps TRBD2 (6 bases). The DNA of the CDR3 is TGTGCCTGGAGCAAGTCTAGCGAGGTCTACGAGCAGTACTTC. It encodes CAWSKSSEVYEQYF. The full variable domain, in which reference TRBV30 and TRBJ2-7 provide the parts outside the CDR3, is SQTIHQWPATLVQPVGSPLSLECTVEGTSNPNLYWYRQAAGRGLQLLFYSVGIGQISSEVPQNLSASRPQDRQFILSSKKLLLSDSGFYLCAWSKSSEVYEQYFGPGTRLTVT.